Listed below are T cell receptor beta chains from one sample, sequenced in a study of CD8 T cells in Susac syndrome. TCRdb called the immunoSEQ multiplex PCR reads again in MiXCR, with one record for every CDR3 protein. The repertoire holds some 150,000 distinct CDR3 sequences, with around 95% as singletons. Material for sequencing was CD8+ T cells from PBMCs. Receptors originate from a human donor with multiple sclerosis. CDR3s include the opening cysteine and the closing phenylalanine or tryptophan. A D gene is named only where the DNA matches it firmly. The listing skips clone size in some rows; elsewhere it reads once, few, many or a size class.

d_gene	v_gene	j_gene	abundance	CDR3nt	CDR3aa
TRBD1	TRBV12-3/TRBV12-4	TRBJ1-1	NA	TGTGCCAGCAGTCCGACAGGGGGCATATCTGAAGCTTTCTTT	CASSPTGGISEAFF
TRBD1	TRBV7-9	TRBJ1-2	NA	TGTGCCAGCAGCTTAGCGGACAGGGCGTCAGGCTACACCTTC	CASSLADRASGYTF
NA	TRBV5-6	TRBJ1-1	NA	TGTGCCAGCAGCTTGGGGGCCAGGGTGGAAGCTTTCTTT	CASSLGARVEAFF
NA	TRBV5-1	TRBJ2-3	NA	TGCGCCAGCAGCTTGGTTAAGACTACCGTTAGCACAGATACGCAGTATTTT	CASSLVKTTVSTDTQYF
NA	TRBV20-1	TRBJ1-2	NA	TGCAGTGCTAGAGATTTCGCTTCCCGGAGGGGCTACACCTTC	CSARDFASRRGYTF
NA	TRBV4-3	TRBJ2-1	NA	TGCGCCAGCAGCCAAGACTGGGGGAGCTCCTACAATGAGCAGTTCTTC	CASSQDWGSSYNEQFF
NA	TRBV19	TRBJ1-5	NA	TGTGCCAGTTGCACAGGTAATCAGCCCCAGCATTTT	CASCTGNQPQHF
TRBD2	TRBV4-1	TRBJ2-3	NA	TGCGCCAGCAGCCTCCAGCGGGGAGGGGAAGATACGCAGTATTTT	CASSLQRGGEDTQYF
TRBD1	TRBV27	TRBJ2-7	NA	TGTGCCAGCAGTTTATACAGGGGCCGGCCCTACGAGCAGTACTTC	CASSLYRGRPYEQYF
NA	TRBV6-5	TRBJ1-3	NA	TGTGCCAGCTGGGGCCGGGATGGAAACACCATATATTTT	CASWGRDGNTIYF
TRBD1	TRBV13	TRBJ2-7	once	TGTGCCAGCAGCAACCCTTCCGGGACAGGGGGCCAGCAGTACTTC	CASSNPSGTGGQQYF
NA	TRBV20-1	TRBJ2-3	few	TGCAGTGCTCGAGGGGGTGATACGCAGTATTTT	CSARGGDTQYF
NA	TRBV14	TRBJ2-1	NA	TGTGCCAGCAGCGGAAACCCGGGGGTGGGTGAGCAGTTCTTC	CASSGNPGVGEQFF
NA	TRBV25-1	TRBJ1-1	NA	TGTGCCAGCAGTCCGTCGGGGACTGGAAAAACTGAAGCTTTCTTT	CASSPSGTGKTEAFF
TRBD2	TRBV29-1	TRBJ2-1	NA	TGCAGCGGATGGGTGGGGACTAGTCCCAATGAGCAGTTCTTC	CSGWVGTSPNEQFF
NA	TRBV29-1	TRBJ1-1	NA	TGCAGCGTTGAAGGCAGGTCGGATGGTGAAGCTTTCTTT	CSVEGRSDGEAFF
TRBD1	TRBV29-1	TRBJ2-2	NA	TGCAGCGTTCTTACCGGCGACAGGGGGACCGGGGAGCTGTTTTTT	CSVLTGDRGTGELFF
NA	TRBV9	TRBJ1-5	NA	TGTGCCAGCAGGGGACTCGGGTTTTCCCCCAATCAGCCCCAGCATTTT	CASRGLGFSPNQPQHF
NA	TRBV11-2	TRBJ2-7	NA	TGTGCCAGCAGCTTAGTAGGCGGTTCCGAGCAGTACTTC	CASSLVGGSEQYF
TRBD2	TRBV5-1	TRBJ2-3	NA	TGCGCCAGCACCGGGGGGGAGGATACGCAGTATTTT	CASTGGEDTQYF
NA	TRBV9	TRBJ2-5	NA	TGTGCCAGCAGCACTAACCAAGAGACCCAGTACTTC	CASSTNQETQYF
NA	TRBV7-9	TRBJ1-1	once	TGTGCCAGCAGCGCGACCGGGACACCTAGAAGCACTGAAGCTTTCTTT	CASSATGTPRSTEAFF
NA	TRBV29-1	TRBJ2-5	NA	TGCAGCGCTGAGACGGGGAAAGAGACCCAGTACTTC	CSAETGKETQYF
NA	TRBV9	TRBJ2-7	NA	TGTGCCAGCAGCGTAGGGGAAAACTCCTACGAGCAGTACTTC	CASSVGENSYEQYF
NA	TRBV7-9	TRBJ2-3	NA	TGTGCCAGCAGCCTCGGCTACAGGCCACGGACAGATACGCAGTATTTT	CASSLGYRPRTDTQYF
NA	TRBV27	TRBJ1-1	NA	TGTGCCAGCAGTCGAGGGGGGGTCACTGAAGCTTTCTTT	CASSRGGVTEAFF
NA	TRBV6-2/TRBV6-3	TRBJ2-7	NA	TGTGCCAGCAGTTACCTAGAAGGGAGGATCTACGAGCAGTACTTC	CASSYLEGRIYEQYF
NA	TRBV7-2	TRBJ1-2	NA	TGTGCCAGCAGCTTAGAGCGGGACTATGGCTACACCTTC	CASSLERDYGYTF
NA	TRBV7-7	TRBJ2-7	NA	TGTGCTAGCAGCTTCCGGGGGACGGACGAGCAGTACTTC	CASSFRGTDEQYF
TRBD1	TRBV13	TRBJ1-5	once	TGTGCCAGCAGCAGGACAGGGCGACAGCCCCAGCATTTT	CASSRTGRQPQHF
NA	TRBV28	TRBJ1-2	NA	TGTGCCAGCAGTCTAACCGGGAGCTATGGCTACACCTTC	CASSLTGSYGYTF
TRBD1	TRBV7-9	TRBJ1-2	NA	TGTGCCAGCAGCTCTGGGACAGGGGGCTACTATGGCTACACCTTC	CASSSGTGGYYGYTF
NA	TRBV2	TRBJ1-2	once	TGTGCCAGCACCGGACGGCCGGCTAACTATGGCTACACCTTC	CASTGRPANYGYTF
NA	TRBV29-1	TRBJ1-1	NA	TGCAGCGTCATGCAGTCGAACACTGAAGCTTTCTTT	CSVMQSNTEAFF
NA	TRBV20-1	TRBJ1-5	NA	TGCAGTGCCGCACTGTCGACAGTGGATAGCAATCAGCCCCAGCATTTT	CSAALSTVDSNQPQHF
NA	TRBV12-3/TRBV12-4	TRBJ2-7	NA	TGTGCCAGCAGTTTTGCACAGTACTACGAGCAGTACTTC	CASSFAQYYEQYF
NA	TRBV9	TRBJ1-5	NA	TGTGCCAGCAGCGTAGGGGGTGCGGGCAATCAGCCCCAGCATTTT	CASSVGGAGNQPQHF
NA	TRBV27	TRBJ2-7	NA	TGTGCCAGCAGTTTATCCCCGAGCTCCTACGAGCAGTACTTC	CASSLSPSSYEQYF
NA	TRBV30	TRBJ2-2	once	TGTGCCTGGAGTGTACTCGGTTTCGGGGAGCTGTTTTTT	CAWSVLGFGELFF
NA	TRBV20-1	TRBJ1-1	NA	TGCAGTGCCCCCTCTAGGCCCAGGGAGTCTCGGGGGAATAACACTGAAGCTTTCTTT	CSAPSRPRESRGNNTEAFF
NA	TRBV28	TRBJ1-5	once	TGTGCCAGCAGTCTGGGGACACAAAATCAGCCCCAGCATTTT	CASSLGTQNQPQHF
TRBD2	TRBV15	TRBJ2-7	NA	TGTGCCACCAGCAGAGTTTGGGAGGGTGTCGACGAGCAGTACTTC	CATSRVWEGVDEQYF
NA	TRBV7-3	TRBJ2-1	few	TGTGCCAGCAGCCCCCGCCCCGTTGGCAGCTCCTACAATGAGCAGTTCTTC	CASSPRPVGSSYNEQFF
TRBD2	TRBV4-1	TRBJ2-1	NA	TGCGCCAGCAGCCAAGGGCGGGGGAATGAGCAGTTCTTC	CASSQGRGNEQFF
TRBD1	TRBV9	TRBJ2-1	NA	TGTGCCAGCAGCTTAGAAGCCGGGACAGGGGGCTATGAGCAGTTCTTC	CASSLEAGTGGYEQFF
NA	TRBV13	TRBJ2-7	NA	TGTGCCAGCAGCTTAGGGTCGGGACTTTCCTACGAGCAGTACTTC	CASSLGSGLSYEQYF
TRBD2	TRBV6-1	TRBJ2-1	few	TGTGCCAGCAGTGAAGAAGCGGGGGGGCCCAATGAGCAGTTCTTC	CASSEEAGGPNEQFF
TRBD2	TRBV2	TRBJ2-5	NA	TGTGCCAGCAGCCCCAGGGACTACTTACAAGAGACCCAGTACTTC	CASSPRDYLQETQYF
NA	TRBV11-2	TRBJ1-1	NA	TGTGCCAGCAGCTTAGATTTGGGGGCTGAAGCTTTCTTT	CASSLDLGAEAFF
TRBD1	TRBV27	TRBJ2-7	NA	TGTGCCAGCAGTCCGGGACAGGTACGAGAGCAGTACTTC	CASSPGQVREQYF
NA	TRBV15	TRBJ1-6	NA	TGTGCCACCAGCAGAGGGGAAACGAGGTCACCCCTCCACTTT	CATSRGETRSPLHF